The 27 T cell receptor beta chains below were found in one sample sequenced in a study of T cell changes during pregnancy in multiple sclerosis. The data were produced by immunoSEQ multiplex PCR, yet TCRdb's version contains in-frame clones alone and is incomplete. The sample lists about 42,000 clones, approximately 80% occurring once. The sample in question was CD4+ T cells from peripheral blood mononuclear cells, obtained before pregnancy. The source is a female donor with multiple sclerosis, enrolled in a pregnancy study.

This chain uses TRBV6-5 with TRBJ2-3; D is undetermined. V was trimmed by 2 bases and J by 0 bases, leaving 9 bases between them. This CDR3 comprises 15 residues. CDR1 MNHEY and CDR2 SVGAGI come from the germline V gene. The CDR3 is CASSYASFSTDTQYF. CDR3 bases: TGTGCCAGCAGTTACGCCAGTTTTAGCACAGATACGCAGTATTTT.

The genes are TRBV9 and TRBJ1-1; TRBD1 matches 7 bases. V trimming: 0 bases; J trimming: 3 bases; junction bases outside the gene matches: 2. The CDR3 is 14 residues long. CDR1 is SGDLS, CDR2 YYNGEE, per germline. The CDR3 DNA sequence: TGTGCCAGCAGCGTAGATCAGGGGGACACTGAAGCTTTCTTT. It yields the protein CASSVDQGDTEAFF.

This clone was seen just once. This sequence joins TRBV27 and TRBJ2-7; 9 nucleotides align to TRBD2. Germline CDR1 is MNHEY and CDR2 is SMNVEV (reference sequence). This CDR3 is 18 amino acids long. V dropped 5 bases and J dropped 3; count of bases not matched to a gene: 17. Here the CDR3 DNA reads TGTGCCAGCAGTCCGTTCGCTAGCGGGACCTTATCCCTCTACGAGCAGTACTTC. It encodes CASSPFASGTLSLYEQYF.

This chain joins TRBV19 and TRBJ1-5; 9 nucleotides line up with TRBD1. With 6 bases clipped from V and 3 bases from J, the junction kept 12 bases outside the gene matches. This CDR3 region has 17 residues. The germline CDR1 and CDR2 sequences are LNHDA and SQIVND (reference sequence). CDR3 protein: CASRQPLGQGINQPQHF. The CDR3 DNA reads as TGTGCCAGTAGGCAACCCCTGGGACAGGGTATCAATCAGCCCCAGCATTTT.

V gene TRBV6-6 combines with J gene TRBJ2-3; D possibly corresponds to TRBD2 (6 bases). V was trimmed by 11 bases and J by 4 bases, leaving 19 bases between them. The CDR3 sequence is 14 residues long. Germline CDR1 is MNHNY and CDR2 is SVGAGI (reference sequence). CDR3 nucleotide sequence: TGTGCCGTCAAGCGGGTGGGGGGTGCAGATACGCAGTATTTT. Its translation is CAVKRVGGADTQYF.

The chain couples TRBV11-1 to TRBJ1-3; TRBD1 might be the D (5 bases). Germline-derived CDR1 and CDR2 are SGHAT and FQDESV (reference sequence). The CDR3 runs to 16 residues. Deletions cut 4 bases from V and 0 bases from J, with 13 bases between. The CDR3 protein is CASSSRQYLSGNTIYF. The CDR3 coding sequence is TGTGCCAGCAGCTCGCGACAGTACCTCTCTGGAAACACCATATATTTT.

This chain connects TRBV27 to TRBJ2-5; TRBD1 might be the D (6 bases). The germline V gene encodes CDR1 MNHEY and CDR2 SMNVEV (reference sequence). V gave up 6 bases and J gave up 7 bases, with 12 bases separating them. The CDR3 length is 12 residues. CDR3 region: CASSLLQGTQYF. The CDR3 DNA reads TGTGCCAGCAGCTTACTACAGGGGACCCAGTACTTC.

The chain recombines TRBV7-2 with TRBJ1-1, with 11 bases lining up with TRBD1. In germline, CDR1 is SGHTA, CDR2 FQGNSA. This CDR3 region has 16 residues. V lost 6 bases to trimming and J lost 4 bases; unmatched junction nucleotides: 10. CDR3 coding DNA: TGTGCCAGCAGGCGGACAGGGGGCGGTGGGGGCACTGAAGCTTTCTTT. Protein: CASRRTGGGGGTEAFF.

V usage is TRBV7-9 and J usage is TRBJ2-3; 7 nucleotides agree with TRBD2. The CDR3 totals 14 residues. With V trimmed by 5 bases and J by 3 bases, 5 bases remained unmatched. The germline V gene encodes CDR1 SEHNR and CDR2 FQNEAQ (reference sequence). The CDR3 coding sequence is TGTGCCAGCAGCATACTACTAGCGACAGATACGCAGTATTTT. This gives the protein CASSILLATDTQYF.

This sequence joins TRBV27 and TRBJ2-6; 8 nucleotides line up with TRBD1. The CDR3 sequence is 17 residues long. Trimming took 7 bases from V and 2 from J; bases not matched to a gene: 10. CDR1 is MNHEY, CDR2 SMNVEV, per germline (reference sequence). CDR3: CASTSVQGVPGANVLTF. The CDR3, as DNA: TGTGCCAGCACCTCGGTACAGGGGGTTCCTGGGGCCAACGTCCTGACTTTC.

The V call is TRBV9, the J call TRBJ1-2; weak D call: TRBD1 (5 bases). V was cut by 6 bases and J by 6 bases, with 24 bases left in between. The CDR3 totals 16 residues. In germline, CDR1 is SGDLS, CDR2 YYNGEE. This CDR3 reads CASTTGGTGGEHGYTF. The DNA for the CDR3 is TGTGCCAGCACCACCGGGGGGACGGGTGGTGAGCATGGCTACACCTTC.

CDR3 nucleotides: TGCGCCAGCAGCTCGGACAGGGTAGGCAATGAGCAGTTCTTC. It codes for CASSSDRVGNEQFF. The chain carries TRBV5-1 and TRBJ2-1; 8 bases match TRBD1. J lost 6 bases, V lost 3 bases, and 5 bases had no gene match. CDR1 is SGHRS, CDR2 YFSETQ, per germline. The CDR3 spans 14 residues.

The chain combines TRBV5-1 with TRBJ2-2; D is unresolved. The germline V and J ends were trimmed by 0 bases and 5 bases, with 8 bases remaining between them. This CDR3 has 14 amino acids. CDR1 is SGHRS, CDR2 YFSETQ, per germline. In DNA form, the CDR3 reads TGCGCCAGCAGCTTGGGCCAGAGGACCGGGGAGCTGTTTTTT. This translates into CASSLGQRTGELFF.

This rearrangement joins TRBV2 to TRBJ1-2; no reliable D call. V was shortened by 8 bases and J by 8 bases, with 15 bases between the two germline ends. Germline V lookup: CDR1 SNHLY, CDR2 FYNNEI. CDR3 size: 12 residues. CDR3 sequence: CASSRGFEGYTF. CDR3 DNA: TGTGCCAGCTCACGCGGGTTCGAAGGCTACACCTTC.

The CDR3 region has the DNA TGTGCCAGCAGCTTAGGGGAGATGGGCTACGAGCAGTACTTC. Translated, it gives CASSLGEMGYEQYF. The V gene is TRBV7-8, the J gene TRBJ2-7; D perhaps matches TRBD2 (5 bases). The CDR3 consists of 14 residues. Germline values: CDR1 SGHVS, CDR2 FQNEAQ. V gave up 1 base and J gave up 3 bases, with 10 bases separating them.

The rearrangement joins TRBV4-3 to TRBJ2-5; D possibly corresponds to TRBD1 (5 bases). The V end was cut by 3 bases, the J end by 2 bases, with 10 bases between. In germline, CDR1 is LGHNA, CDR2 YSLEER. This CDR3 has 14 residues. The CDR3 here is CASSQQGAQETQYF. The CDR3 DNA reads TGCGCCAGCAGCCAGCAAGGGGCTCAAGAGACCCAGTACTTC.

The rearrangement links TRBV19 to TRBJ2-7, with 7 bases aligning to TRBD1. CDR3 length: 15 amino acids. Unmatched junction bases numbered 10, after V lost 5 bases and J lost 3 bases. The germline V gene encodes CDR1 LNHDA and CDR2 SQIVND (reference sequence). The CDR3 nucleotides read TGTGCCAGTAGTGGCTCCGGGACAGTCTTCTACGAGCAGTACTTC. Protein: CASSGSGTVFYEQYF.

This clone was observed once. The DNA for the CDR3 is TGTGCCAGCAGCTTGGAGGGAGGACTAGCGGGAGTTCACGAGCAGTACTTC. It specifies CASSLEGGLAGVHEQYF. The V gene is TRBV7-9, the J gene TRBJ2-7, with 13 bases lining up with TRBD2. Germline V gene lookup returns CDR1 SEHNR and CDR2 FQNEAQ (reference sequence). CDR3 length: 17 residues. V was pared by 3 bases and J by 5 bases, with 10 bases of the junction left unmatched.

This chain uses TRBV2 with TRBJ2-5; D is uncertain. There are 12 residues in the CDR3. Trimming shortened V by 6 bases and J by 7 bases, and 12 bases separated the two germline ends. In germline, CDR1 is SNHLY, CDR2 FYNNEI. The CDR3 nucleotides are TGTGCCAGCAGGAACAACGCAGGGACCCAGTACTTC. Encoded protein: CASRNNAGTQYF.

The chain joins TRBV5-4 to TRBJ2-7, with D possibly matching TRBD1 (6 bases). Looked up from germline, CDR1 is SGHNT and CDR2 is YYREEE (reference sequence). Trimming stripped 4 bases from V and 6 bases from J, with 23 bases between. CDR3 length: 16 residues. The CDR3 region is CASSQRNRVNLAEQYF. In DNA form, the CDR3 reads TGTGCCAGCAGCCAACGGAACAGGGTAAATTTGGCCGAGCAGTACTTC.

Only a few counts were recorded for this clone. V and J are TRBV2 and TRBJ2-1, with TRBD2 as a possible D gene (6 bases). CDR3 length: 13 amino acids. Germline values: CDR1 SNHLY, CDR2 FYNNEI. V was pared by 8 bases and J by 7 bases, with 15 bases between. Here the CDR3 reads CASGRELMNEQFF. CDR3 in DNA: TGTGCCAGCGGTCGGGAGCTTATGAATGAGCAGTTCTTC.

The chain couples TRBV28 to TRBJ2-6; tentatively, D is TRBD1 (5 bases). CDR1 MDHEN and CDR2 SYDVKM come from the germline V gene. The V gene lost 7 bases and the J gene lost 0 bases, with 10 bases spanning the gap. This CDR3 has 15 amino acids. CDR3 nucleotides: TGTGCCAGCATAAGGGGTTCCTCTGGGGCCAACGTCCTGACTTTC. It translates to CASIRGSSGANVLTF. The full variable domain, its missing parts supplied by reference TRBV28 and TRBJ2-6, is DVKVTQSSRYLVKRTGEKVFLECVQDMDHENMFWYRQDPGLGLRLIYFSYDVKMKEKGDIPEGYSVSREKKERFSLILESASTNQTSMYLCASIRGSSGANVLTFGAGSRLTVL.

This chain joins TRBV7-6 and TRBJ1-6; 7 bases fit TRBD1. The V gene end was trimmed by 5 bases and the J gene end by 8 bases; junction bases not matched to a gene: 12. This CDR3 is 16 amino acids long. From germline, CDR1 is SGHVS and CDR2 FNYEAQ. The CDR3: CASSITPRQGDSPLHF. CDR3 nucleotides: TGTGCCAGCAGCATAACCCCCCGGCAGGGGGATTCACCCCTCCACTTT.

The CDR3, as DNA: TGTGCCAGCTCCGGGGGGCAGGACTATGGCTACACCTTC. Protein product: CASSGGQDYGYTF. The J gene is TRBJ1-2, the V gene TRBV18, with TRBD1 as a possible D gene (6 bases). CDR1 is KGHSH and CDR2 is LQKENI in the germline V gene. This CDR3 contains 13 residues. V was trimmed by 6 bases and J by 3 bases, leaving 11 bases between them. Full variable domain (missing parts from reference TRBV18 and TRBJ1-2): NAGVMQNPRHLVRRRGQEARLRCSPMKGHSHVYWYRQLPEEGLKFMVYLQKENIIDESGMPKERFSAEFPKEGPSILRIQQVVRGDSAAYFCASSGGQDYGYTFGSGTRLTVV.

The V and J genes are TRBV6-6 and TRBJ1-4; TRBD1 matches at 9 bases. The germline CDR1 and CDR2 sequences are MNHNY and SVGAGI (reference sequence). This CDR3 comprises 14 residues. The V gene end was trimmed by 5 bases and the J gene end by 8 bases; junction bases not matched to a gene: 6. The DNA of the CDR3 is TGTGCCAGCAGTCAACAGGGGGCTGGAGAAAAACTGTTTTTT. Its protein product is CASSQQGAGEKLFF.

The chain employs TRBV7-9 and TRBJ1-5; no reliable D call. The CDR3 covers 14 residues. V lost 1 base, J lost 2 bases, and 6 bases lay in between. Germline CDR1 is SEHNR and CDR2 is FQNEAQ (reference sequence). The CDR3 nucleotides read TGTGCCAGCAGCTTAGGGAGAGGCAATCAGCCCCAGCATTTT. Amino acid sequence: CASSLGRGNQPQHF.

The chain recombines TRBV7-9 with TRBJ1-2, with TRBD1 as a possible D gene (6 bases). The ends were cut back, 5 bases at V and 1 base at J, with 14 bases in the middle. CDR1 and CDR2 from the germline V gene are SEHNR and FQNEAQ (reference sequence). The CDR3 runs to 15 residues. The DNA of the CDR3 is TGTGCCAGCAGCCTAACACAGGGTGTTAACTATGGCTACACCTTC. As protein: CASSLTQGVNYGYTF.